The 9 T cell receptor beta chains below were found in one sample sequenced in a study of OX40 agonist ivuxolimab in advanced cancers. Produced via immunoSEQ multiplex PCR; TCRdb's table is partial and in-frame only. The profile shows tens of thousands of clones, about 85% of them singletons. This sample comprised CD4+ or CD8+ T cells sorted from blood, obtained in a trial of the OX40 agonist ivuxolimab. These TCRs come from an adult with an advanced solid tumor such as melanoma, head and neck, liver or kidney cancer.

The CDR3 DNA reads as TGTGCCAGCAGTCCAGGGTTGGGGGGCAATCAGCCCCAGCATTTT. This gives the protein CASSPGLGGNQPQHF. The rearrangement joins TRBV28 to TRBJ1-5; D is perhaps TRBD1 (5 bases). This CDR3 is built from 15 residues. In germline, CDR1 is MDHEN, CDR2 SYDVKM. Trimming pared 5 bases from V and 2 bases from J, leaving 13 bases between. Supplemented by reference TRBV28 and TRBJ1-5, the full variable domain reads DVKVTQSSRYLVKRTGEKVFLECVQDMDHENMFWYRQDPGLGLRLIYFSYDVKMKEKGDIPEGYSVSREKKERFSLILESASTNQTSMYLCASSPGLGGNQPQHFGDGTRLSIL.

The chain recombines TRBV19 with TRBJ2-1, with 8 bases identical to TRBD2. The CDR3 is 15 residues long. The V gene end was trimmed by 5 bases and the J gene end by 5 bases; junction bases not matched to a gene: 8. Per the germline V gene, CDR1 is LNHDA and CDR2 is SQIVND (reference sequence). DNA of the CDR3: TGTGCCAGTAGTCCCGGACTAGCAAGAGACAATGAGCAGTTCTTC. Its protein product is CASSPGLARDNEQFF.

The chain combines TRBV11-3 with TRBJ2-1; 10 bases line up with TRBD2. Germline V lookup: CDR1 SGHNT, CDR2 YENEEA. V was pared by 0 bases and J by 5 bases, with 10 bases of the junction left unmatched. There are 18 residues in the CDR3. The CDR3 spells CASSLDSQLAGEDNEQFF. The CDR3 DNA follows: TGTGCCAGCAGCTTAGATTCCCAGCTAGCGGGGGAAGACAATGAGCAGTTCTTC.

The V and J genes are TRBV5-6 and TRBJ2-3, with no clear D. Per the germline V gene, CDR1 is SGHDT and CDR2 is YYEEEE. Between the trimmed V and J ends, which lost 1 base and 0 bases, there was a span of 9 bases. The CDR3 is made up of 15 amino acids. Here the CDR3 reads CASSLFTQSTDTQYF. In DNA form, the CDR3 reads TGTGCCAGCAGCTTGTTTACCCAGAGCACAGATACGCAGTATTTT.

The CDR3 spells CASSPRRAYNEQFF. The CDR3 nucleotides are TGTGCCAGTAGTCCCCGCAGGGCCTACAATGAGCAGTTCTTC. This chain connects TRBV19 to TRBJ2-1; maybe TRBD1 (5 bases). Trimming removed 5 bases at V and 2 bases at J, with 10 bases between. This CDR3 comprises 14 residues. The V gene's germline CDR1 is LNHDA and CDR2 SQIVND (reference sequence). The variable domain in full, completed from reference TRBV19 and TRBJ2-1, reads DGGITQSPKYLFRKEGQNVTLSCEQNLNHDAMYWYRQDPGQGLRLIYYSQIVNDFQKGDIAEGYSVSREKKESFPLTVTSAQKNPTAFYLCASSPRRAYNEQFFGPGTRLTVL.

The chain uses TRBV18 and TRBJ1-5; D unclear. The germline V gene has CDR1 KGHSH and CDR2 LQKENI. This CDR3 comprises 15 residues. V gave up 3 bases and J gave up 5 bases, with 14 bases separating them. CDR3 in DNA: TGTGCCAGCTCACCGGAGGCAGGTAATGATCAGCCCCAGCATTTT. As protein: CASSPEAGNDQPQHF.

This chain connects TRBV5-1 to TRBJ1-2; 7 bases are shared with TRBD1. Germline CDR1 SGHRS, CDR2 YFSETQ. Losses at the gene ends were 4 bases for V and 4 bases for J; bases not matched to a gene: 10. This CDR3 spans 15 amino acids. The CDR3 region is CASSRTRQGPYGYTF. Written as DNA, the CDR3 is TGCGCCAGCAGCCGCACCCGACAGGGCCCCTATGGCTACACCTTC.

This rearrangement joins TRBV5-4 to TRBJ2-1; maybe TRBD2 (7 bases). The CDR3 covers 15 residues. Germline V gene lookup returns CDR1 SGHNT and CDR2 YYREEE (reference sequence). Deletions cut 4 bases from V and 8 bases from J, with 19 bases between. CDR3 nucleotide sequence: TGTGCCAGCAGCCGAGGGGGGGGGCAGTTCGATGAGCAGTTCTTC. It is translated as CASSRGGGQFDEQFF. The variable domain in full, completed from reference TRBV5-4 and TRBJ2-1, reads ETGVTQSPTHLIKTRGQQVTLRCSSQSGHNTVSWYQQALGQGPQFIFQYYREEENGRGNFPPRFSGLQFPNYSSELNVNALELDDSALYLCASSRGGGQFDEQFFGPGTRLTVL.

The count of this clone is one. The chain recombines TRBV6-1 with TRBJ2-7, with a possible D match to TRBD1 (5 bases). The CDR3 extends over 14 amino acids. The V gene lost 6 bases and the J gene lost 6 bases, with 18 bases spanning the gap. Germline assignment: CDR1 MNHNS and CDR2 SASEGT. This CDR3 reads CASRGTSTQGEQYF. Here the CDR3 DNA reads TGTGCCAGCAGGGGAACCTCCACCCAGGGCGAGCAGTACTTC.